This TCR beta chain was identified in a study of cytomegalovirus exposure and HLA in healthy donors. PCR amplification relied on 60 Vbeta primers (plus 13 Jbeta primers). Clones were sequenced by immunoSEQ multiplex PCR, and TCRdb holds only the in-frame ones, with some missing. This sample has around 200,000 clones; 82% occur once, and the top ten carry around 6%. Each donor was healthy, and each was a bone marrow donor. The ends lost 5 bases at V and 1 base at J; junction bases unmatched: 7. CDR3 size: 15 residues. Germline assignment: CDR1 SGHRS and CDR2 YFSETQ. In the case of this clone: Antigen: not known.

Regarding the study as a whole: The analysis excluded some indistinguishable V segments, including TRBV6-2 and TRBV6-3. Researchers catalogued about 150 TCR beta chains as cytomegalovirus-associated.

The V and J genes are TRBV5-1 and TRBJ2-7; 9 bases agree with TRBD2. Sequencing input: PBMCs. The clonotype was recovered from a man aged 35-49 years in good health and CMV-seropositive. CDR3 protein: CASSPQTSGSYEQYF. The DNA of the CDR3 is TGCGCCAGCAGTCCACAGACTAGCGGTTCCTACGAGCAGTACTTC.